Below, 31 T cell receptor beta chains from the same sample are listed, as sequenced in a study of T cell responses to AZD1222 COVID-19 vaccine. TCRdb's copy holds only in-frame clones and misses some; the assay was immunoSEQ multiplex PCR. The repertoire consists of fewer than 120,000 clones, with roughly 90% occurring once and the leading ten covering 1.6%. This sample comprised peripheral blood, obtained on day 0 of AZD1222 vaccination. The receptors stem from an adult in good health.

CDR3 nucleotides: TGCAGCGTTGAAGATTATCTTCGGCCCCAGCATTTT. Protein: CSVEDYLRPQHF. The chain recombines TRBV29-1 with TRBJ1-5, with D hard to call. The V end lost 0 bases, the J end lost 9 bases, and 9 bases lay between the germline ends. The CDR3 covers 12 residues. From germline, CDR1 is SQVTM and CDR2 ANQGSEA.

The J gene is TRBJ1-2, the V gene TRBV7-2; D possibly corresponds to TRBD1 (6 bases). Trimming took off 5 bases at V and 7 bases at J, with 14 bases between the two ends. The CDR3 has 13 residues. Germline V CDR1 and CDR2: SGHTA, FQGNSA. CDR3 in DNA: TGTGCCAGCAGCCCAGTCAGGGGCCGTGGCTACACCTTC. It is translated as CASSPVRGRGYTF.

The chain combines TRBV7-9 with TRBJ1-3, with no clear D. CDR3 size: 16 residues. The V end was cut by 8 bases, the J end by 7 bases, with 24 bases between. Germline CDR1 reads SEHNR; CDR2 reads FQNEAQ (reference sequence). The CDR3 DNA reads TGTGCCAGCTCCGGCGGGCGGCTTGAAAGTGGGAACACCATATATTTT. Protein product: CASSGGRLESGNTIYF.

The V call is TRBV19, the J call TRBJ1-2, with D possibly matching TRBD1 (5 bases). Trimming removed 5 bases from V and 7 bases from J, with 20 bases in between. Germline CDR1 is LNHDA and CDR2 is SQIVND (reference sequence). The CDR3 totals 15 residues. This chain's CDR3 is CASSGAGSLRGGYTF. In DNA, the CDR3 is TGTGCCAGTAGTGGGGCAGGGTCTCTTCGCGGTGGCTACACCTTC.

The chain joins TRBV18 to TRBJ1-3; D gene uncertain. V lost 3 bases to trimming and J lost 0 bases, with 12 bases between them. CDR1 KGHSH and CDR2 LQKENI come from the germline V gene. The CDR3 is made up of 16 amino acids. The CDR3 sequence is CASSPLTRSSGNTIYF. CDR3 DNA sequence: TGTGCCAGCTCACCGTTGACGCGGAGCTCTGGAAACACCATATATTTT.

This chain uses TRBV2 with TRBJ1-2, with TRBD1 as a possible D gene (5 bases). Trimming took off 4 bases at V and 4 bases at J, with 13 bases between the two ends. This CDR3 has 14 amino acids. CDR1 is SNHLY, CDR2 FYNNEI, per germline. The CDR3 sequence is CASSVGGWSYGYTF. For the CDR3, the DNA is TGTGCCAGCAGTGTTGGGGGTTGGAGCTATGGCTACACCTTC.

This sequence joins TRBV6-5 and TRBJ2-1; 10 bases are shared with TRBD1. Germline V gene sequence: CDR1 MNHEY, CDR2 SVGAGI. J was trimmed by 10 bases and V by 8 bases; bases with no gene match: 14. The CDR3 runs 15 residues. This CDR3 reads CASETDRGLPFEQFF. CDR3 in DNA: TGTGCCAGCGAGACCGACAGGGGGCTTCCCTTCGAGCAGTTCTTC.

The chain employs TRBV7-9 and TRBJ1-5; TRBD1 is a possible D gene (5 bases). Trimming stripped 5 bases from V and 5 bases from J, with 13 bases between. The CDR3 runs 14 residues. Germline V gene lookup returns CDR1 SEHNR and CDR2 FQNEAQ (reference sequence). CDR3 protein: CASSPEGYHQPQHF. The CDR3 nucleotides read TGTGCCAGCAGCCCAGAGGGGTACCATCAGCCCCAGCATTTT.

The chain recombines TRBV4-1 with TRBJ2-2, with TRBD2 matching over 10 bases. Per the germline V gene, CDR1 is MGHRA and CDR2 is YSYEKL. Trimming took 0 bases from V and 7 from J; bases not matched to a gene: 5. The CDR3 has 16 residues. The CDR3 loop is CASSQDPAGGGGELFF. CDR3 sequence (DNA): TGCGCCAGCAGCCAAGATCCAGCGGGAGGGGGCGGGGAGCTGTTTTTT.

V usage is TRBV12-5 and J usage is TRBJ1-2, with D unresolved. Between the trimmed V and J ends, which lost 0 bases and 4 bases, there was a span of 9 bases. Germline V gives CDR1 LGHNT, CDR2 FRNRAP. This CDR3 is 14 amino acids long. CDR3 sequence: CASGLVGPPYGYTF. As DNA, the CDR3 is TGTGCTAGTGGTTTGGTAGGACCGCCCTATGGCTACACCTTC.

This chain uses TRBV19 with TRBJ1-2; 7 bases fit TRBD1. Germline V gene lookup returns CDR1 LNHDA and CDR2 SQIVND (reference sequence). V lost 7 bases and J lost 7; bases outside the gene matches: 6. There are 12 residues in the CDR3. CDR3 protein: CASTTGAAGYTF. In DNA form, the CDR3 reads TGTGCCAGTACCACAGGGGCGGCTGGCTACACCTTC.

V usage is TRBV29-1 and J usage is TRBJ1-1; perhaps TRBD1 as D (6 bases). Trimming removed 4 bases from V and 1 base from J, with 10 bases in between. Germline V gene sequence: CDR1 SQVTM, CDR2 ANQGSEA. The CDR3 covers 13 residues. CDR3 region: CSVAGHSNTEAFF. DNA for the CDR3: TGCAGCGTTGCGGGACACTCGAACACTGAAGCTTTCTTT.

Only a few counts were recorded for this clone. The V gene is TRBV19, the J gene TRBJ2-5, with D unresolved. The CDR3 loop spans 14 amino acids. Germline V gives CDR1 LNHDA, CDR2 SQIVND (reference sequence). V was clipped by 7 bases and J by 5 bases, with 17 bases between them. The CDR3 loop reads CASKPLDSRETQYF. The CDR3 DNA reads TGTGCCAGTAAACCCCTAGATAGTAGGGAGACCCAGTACTTC.

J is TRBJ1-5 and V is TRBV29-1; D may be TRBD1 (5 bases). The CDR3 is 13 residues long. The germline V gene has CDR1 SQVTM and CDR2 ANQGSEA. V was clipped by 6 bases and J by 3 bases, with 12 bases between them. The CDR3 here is CSVTDSNNQPQHF. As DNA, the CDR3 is TGCAGCGTGACTGACAGCAACAATCAGCCCCAGCATTTT.

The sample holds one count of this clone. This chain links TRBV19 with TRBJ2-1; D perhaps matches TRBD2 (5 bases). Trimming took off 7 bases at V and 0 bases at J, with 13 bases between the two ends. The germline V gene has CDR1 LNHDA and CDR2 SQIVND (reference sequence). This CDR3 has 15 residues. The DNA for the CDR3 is TGTGCCAGTAACCCTAAGAGCGGCTCCTACAATGAGCAGTTCTTC. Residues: CASNPKSGSYNEQFF.

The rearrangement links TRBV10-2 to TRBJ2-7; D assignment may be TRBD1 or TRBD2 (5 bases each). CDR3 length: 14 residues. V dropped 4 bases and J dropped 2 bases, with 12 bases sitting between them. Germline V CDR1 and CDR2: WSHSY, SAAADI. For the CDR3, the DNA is TGCGCCAGCAGTGTTGGGACGGACACCTACGAGCAGTACTTC. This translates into CASSVGTDTYEQYF.

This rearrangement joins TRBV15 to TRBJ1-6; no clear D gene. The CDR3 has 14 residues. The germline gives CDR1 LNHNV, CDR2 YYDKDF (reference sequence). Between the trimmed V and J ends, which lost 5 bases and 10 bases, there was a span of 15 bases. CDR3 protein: CATSDHYISSPLHF. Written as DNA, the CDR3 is TGTGCCACCAGCGACCACTACATTTCCTCACCCCTCCACTTT.

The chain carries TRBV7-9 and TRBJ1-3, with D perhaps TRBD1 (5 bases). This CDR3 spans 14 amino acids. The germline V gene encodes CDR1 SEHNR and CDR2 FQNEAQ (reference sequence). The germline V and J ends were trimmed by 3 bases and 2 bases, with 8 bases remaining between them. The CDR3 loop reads CASSLGDPGNTIYF. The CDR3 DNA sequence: TGTGCCAGCAGCTTGGGGGACCCTGGAAACACCATATATTTT.

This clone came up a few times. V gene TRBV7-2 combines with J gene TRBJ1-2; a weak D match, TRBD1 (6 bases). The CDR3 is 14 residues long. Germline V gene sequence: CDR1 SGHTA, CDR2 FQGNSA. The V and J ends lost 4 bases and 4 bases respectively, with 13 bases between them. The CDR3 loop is CASSSMGAGYGYTF. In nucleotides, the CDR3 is TGTGCCAGCAGCTCCATGGGGGCAGGCTATGGCTACACCTTC.

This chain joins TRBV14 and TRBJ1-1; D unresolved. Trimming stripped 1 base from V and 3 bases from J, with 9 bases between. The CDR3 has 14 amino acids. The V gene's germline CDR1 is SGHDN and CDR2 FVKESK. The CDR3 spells CASSQGLGHTEAFF. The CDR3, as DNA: TGTGCCAGCAGCCAAGGCCTCGGACACACTGAAGCTTTCTTT.

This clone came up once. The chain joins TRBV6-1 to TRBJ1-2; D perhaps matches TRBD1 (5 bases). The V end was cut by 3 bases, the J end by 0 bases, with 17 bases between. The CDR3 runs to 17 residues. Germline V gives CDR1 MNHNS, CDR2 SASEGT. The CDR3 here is CASSDRGLGNANYGYTF. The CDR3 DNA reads TGTGCCAGCAGTGATAGGGGACTGGGTAATGCTAACTATGGCTACACCTTC.

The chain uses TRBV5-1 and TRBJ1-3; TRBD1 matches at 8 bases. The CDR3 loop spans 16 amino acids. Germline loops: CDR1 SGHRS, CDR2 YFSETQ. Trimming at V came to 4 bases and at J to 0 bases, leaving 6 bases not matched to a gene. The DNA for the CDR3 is TGCGCCAGCAGCATTGGACAGGGCGCCTCTGGAAACACCATATATTTT. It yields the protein CASSIGQGASGNTIYF.

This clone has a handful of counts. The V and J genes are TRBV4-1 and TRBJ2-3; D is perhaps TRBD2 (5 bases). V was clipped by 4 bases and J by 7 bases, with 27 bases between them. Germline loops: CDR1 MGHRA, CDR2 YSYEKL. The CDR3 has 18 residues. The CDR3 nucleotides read TGCGCCAGCAGCCCCTTCTTTGCCGGCGAGACGGGATCACATACGCAGTATTTT. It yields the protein CASSPFFAGETGSHTQYF.

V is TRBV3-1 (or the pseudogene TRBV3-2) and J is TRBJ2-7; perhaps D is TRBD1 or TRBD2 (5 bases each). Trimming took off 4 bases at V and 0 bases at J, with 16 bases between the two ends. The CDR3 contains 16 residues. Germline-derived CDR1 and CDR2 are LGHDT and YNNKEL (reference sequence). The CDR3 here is CASSRGPGPLSYEQYF. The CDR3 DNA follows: TGTGCCAGCAGCCGAGGACCGGGGCCCCTCTCCTACGAGCAGTACTTC.

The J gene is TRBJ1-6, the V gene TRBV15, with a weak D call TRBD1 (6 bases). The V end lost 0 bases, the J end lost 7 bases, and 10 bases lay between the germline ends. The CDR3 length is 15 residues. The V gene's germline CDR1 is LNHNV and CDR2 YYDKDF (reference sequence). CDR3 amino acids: CATSRDPGANSPLHF. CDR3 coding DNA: TGTGCCACCAGCAGAGATCCGGGGGCAAATTCACCCCTCCACTTT.

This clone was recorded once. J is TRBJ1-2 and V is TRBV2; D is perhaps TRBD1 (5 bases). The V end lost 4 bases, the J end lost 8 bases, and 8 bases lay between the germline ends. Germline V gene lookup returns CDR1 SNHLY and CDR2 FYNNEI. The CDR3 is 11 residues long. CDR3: CASSAGPGYTF. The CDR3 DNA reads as TGTGCCAGCAGTGCGGGACCGGGCTACACCTTC.

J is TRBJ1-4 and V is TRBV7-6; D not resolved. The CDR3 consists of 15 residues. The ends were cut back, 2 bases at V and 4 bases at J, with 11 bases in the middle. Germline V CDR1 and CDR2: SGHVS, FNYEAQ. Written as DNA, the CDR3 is TGTGCCAGCAGCTTAAGAAGGCCCGGTAATGAAAAACTGTTTTTT. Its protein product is CASSLRRPGNEKLFF.

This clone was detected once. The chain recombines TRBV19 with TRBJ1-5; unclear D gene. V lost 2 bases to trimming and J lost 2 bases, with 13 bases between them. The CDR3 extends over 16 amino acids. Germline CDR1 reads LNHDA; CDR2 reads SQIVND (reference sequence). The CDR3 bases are TGTGCCAGTAGTATAAGTGGCCAGAAGGGCAATCAGCCCCAGCATTTT. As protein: CASSISGQKGNQPQHF.

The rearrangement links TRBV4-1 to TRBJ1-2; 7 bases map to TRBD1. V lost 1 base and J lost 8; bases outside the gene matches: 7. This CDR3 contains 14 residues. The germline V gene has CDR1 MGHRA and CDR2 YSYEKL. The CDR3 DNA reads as TGCGCCAGCAGCCAAGGGGAGGACAGGTGGGGCTACACCTTC. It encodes CASSQGEDRWGYTF.

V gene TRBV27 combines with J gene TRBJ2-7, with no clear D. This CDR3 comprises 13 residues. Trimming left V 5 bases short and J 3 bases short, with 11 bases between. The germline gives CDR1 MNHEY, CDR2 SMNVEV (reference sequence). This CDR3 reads CASSRRVYYEQYF. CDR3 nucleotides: TGTGCCAGCAGTAGAAGGGTATACTACGAGCAGTACTTC.

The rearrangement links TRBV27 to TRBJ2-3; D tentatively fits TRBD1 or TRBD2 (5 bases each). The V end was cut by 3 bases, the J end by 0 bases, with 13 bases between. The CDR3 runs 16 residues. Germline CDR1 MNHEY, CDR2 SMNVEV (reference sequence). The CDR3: CASSFAFGASTDTQYF. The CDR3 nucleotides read TGTGCCAGCAGTTTTGCCTTCGGGGCTAGCACAGATACGCAGTATTTT.